This TCR beta chain was recorded in a study of PD-L1 blockade in urothelial cancer. Study-level background: Patients had received 0 to 3 prior chemotherapy regimens. Median T cell yield from blood was over 120,000. Blood was subjected to analysis at 3 weeks (second dose) and 6 weeks following treatment start.

The protocol was immunoSEQ multiplex PCR, while the TCRdb copy is restricted to in-frame clones and leaves out a portion. Among 100,000 or so clones, about nine tenths were seen once, and the ten largest hold just over 0.9%. Trimming pared 7 bases from V and 4 bases from J, leaving 20 bases between. The germline gives CDR1 MDHEN, CDR2 SYDVKM. The CDR3 length is 16 residues. Patients in the study were battling locally advanced or metastatic urothelial carcinoma. The specimen comprised PBMCs, sampled around atezolizumab (anti-PD-L1) treatment. The receptor was isolated from a woman aged 80 or over with urothelial cancer. The genes are TRBV28 and TRBJ2-1; possibly TRBD2 for D (6 bases). The CDR3 DNA follows: TGTGCCAGCACCCTAAACGGGGGTCCCTCTTACAATGAGCAGTTCTTC. It yields the protein CASTLNGGPSYNEQFF. The whole variable domain, remainder taken from reference TRBV28 and TRBJ2-1, is DVKVTQSSRYLVKRTGEKVFLECVQDMDHENMFWYRQDPGLGLRLIYFSYDVKMKEKGDIPEGYSVSREKKERFSLILESASTNQTSMYLCASTLNGGPSYNEQFFGPGTRLTVL.